This entry features one TCR beta chain sequence. Its target is unknown. The source of the sample is a study of cytotoxic CD8 clonotypes in ibrutinib-treated CLL. Whole-study findings and limits: Sustained-remission and progressing patients were not sampled at matched times.

Profiling relied on immunoSEQ multiplex PCR, and the TCRdb table lists in-frame clones only, not all of them. The sample has about 120,000 clones; about 53% are singletons. In germline, CDR1 is SGHTA, CDR2 FQGTGA. Deletions cut 5 bases from V and 0 bases from J, with 11 bases between. The CDR3 runs 15 residues. The sequence came from a human donor with chronic lymphocytic leukemia. The rearrangement links TRBV7-3 to TRBJ2-1; D perhaps matches TRBD1 (6 bases). This material consisted of PBMCs, taken after 24 months of ibrutinib treatment. DNA for the CDR3: TGTGCCAGCAGCCAGGGGCGGTTCTCCTACAATGAGCAGTTCTTC. Its protein product is CASSQGRFSYNEQFF.